Each of the 11 T cell receptor beta chains below was sequenced from the same sample in a study of post-analysis software for immune sequencing data (dated by TCRdb to 2015 to 2017). Beyond this particular receptor, the publication reports: Roughly 5 TRBV segments, including TRBV5-6, TRBV5-1 and TRBV20-1, were significantly more frequent in patients than controls.

Antigens of these TCRs are unknown. Library preparation was by PCR. Data came from an Illumina HiSeq 2500. To reduce PCR and sequencing biases, unique molecular identifiers were built into the TCR beta cDNA libraries. TCRdb itself trimmed the public reads at Q25 with fastp, ran MiXCR and retained productive beta chains. One record per CDR3 amino acid sequence lists the most common genes and DNA. The sample table contains about 770,000 distinct CDR3 sequences; only one count was recorded for roughly 50% of them. Of the sample, around 4.7% is held by the ten largest clones. Source material: blood. The source is a girl under 18 with multiple sclerosis.

The CDR3 bases are TGCAGCGTTGGAGATTTAGCGGCGGTTTACAATGAGCAGTTCTTC. As protein: CSVGDLAAVYNEQFF. The genes are TRBV29-1 and TRBJ2-1, with a possible D match to TRBD2 (6 bases). The CDR3 is 15 amino acids. The V gene's germline CDR1 is SQVTM and CDR2 ANQGSEA. Trimming pared 4 bases from V and 4 bases from J, leaving 17 bases between.

The chain recombines TRBV6-6 with TRBJ2-1, with a tentative D call TRBD2 (6 bases). The length of the CDR3 is 15 residues. Germline V gene lookup returns CDR1 MNHNY and CDR2 SVGAGI (reference sequence). Trimming pared 4 bases from V and 6 bases from J, leaving 16 bases between. This chain's CDR3 is CASSLKTRGLNEQFF. CDR3 nucleotide sequence: TGTGCCAGCAGTTTAAAGACTAGGGGACTCAATGAGCAGTTCTTC.

V gene TRBV20-1 combines with J gene TRBJ1-2, with 9 nucleotides matching TRBD1. V was pared by 6 bases and J by 5 bases, with 16 bases of the junction left unmatched. This CDR3 region has 16 residues. Germline V gene lookup returns CDR1 DFQATT and CDR2 SNEGSKA (reference sequence). The CDR3 loop is CSAKDSTGTGIYGYTF. As DNA, the CDR3 is TGCAGTGCAAAAGACTCAACCGGGACAGGGATTTATGGCTACACCTTC.

This chain connects TRBV28 to TRBJ2-2; D might be TRBD2 (6 bases). The CDR3 is made up of 14 amino acids. Germline CDR1 reads MDHEN; CDR2 reads SYDVKM. V gave up 6 bases and J gave up 3 bases, with 11 bases separating them. This chain's CDR3 is CASSPTSHTGELFF. As DNA, the CDR3 is TGTGCCAGCAGCCCAACTAGCCACACCGGGGAGCTGTTTTTT.

This chain connects TRBV24-1 to TRBJ2-1; D not resolved. V dropped 0 bases and J dropped 9 bases, with 5 bases sitting between them. CDR1 is KGHDR, CDR2 SFDVKD, per germline. The CDR3 contains 12 residues. CDR3: CATSDLRPEQFF. CDR3 DNA sequence: TGTGCCACCAGTGATTTGCGGCCTGAGCAGTTCTTC.

J is TRBJ2-5 and V is TRBV10-3, with D perhaps TRBD1 or TRBD2 (6 bases each). The CDR3 has 14 amino acids. Germline CDR1 reads ENHRY; CDR2 reads SYGVKD. The V and J ends lost 7 bases and 1 base respectively, with 13 bases between them. CDR3 coding DNA: TGTGCCATCAAACGCGAGGGGGGCCAAGAGACCCAGTACTTC. Its translation: CAIKREGGQETQYF.

This chain joins TRBV27 and TRBJ2-7; 10 nucleotides line up with TRBD2. With V trimmed by 3 bases and J by 7 bases, 9 bases remained unmatched. CDR1 MNHEY and CDR2 SMNVEV come from the germline V gene (reference sequence). The CDR3 has 15 residues. The DNA for the CDR3 is TGTGCCAGCAGTTTTATACTAGCGGGACCGGAAGAGCAGTACTTC. Translation gives CASSFILAGPEEQYF.

This clonotype was seen once. This rearrangement joins TRBV7-8 to TRBJ2-1; no clear D gene. V lost 5 bases and J 8 bases, leaving 10 bases between the germline ends. The CDR3 extends over 12 amino acids. Germline V gene lookup returns CDR1 SGHVS and CDR2 FQNEAQ. CDR3 coding DNA: TGTGCCAGCAGCGGTGGTGTAGATGAGCAGTTCTTC. It specifies CASSGGVDEQFF.

This clonotype was detected once. The chain joins TRBV7-2 to TRBJ2-1; 8 nucleotides line up with TRBD2. The CDR3 has 15 residues. V shed 4 bases and J 13 bases; nucleotides not matched to a gene: 15. Germline V gene sequence: CDR1 SGHTA, CDR2 FQGNSA. This chain's CDR3 is CASSYVVSRGGTQFF. The CDR3 DNA reads as TGTGCCAGCAGCTACGTCGTTAGCCGGGGGGGGACCCAGTTCTTC.

This clonotype was observed once. The CDR3 bases are TGCAGCGGTGACAGGATGAACACTGAAGCTTTCTTT. As protein: CSGDRMNTEAFF. V is TRBV29-1 and J is TRBJ1-1; maybe TRBD1 (6 bases). Trimming pared 7 bases from V and 0 bases from J, leaving 9 bases between. Per germline, CDR1 SQVTM and CDR2 ANQGSEA. This CDR3 is built from 12 residues.

The chain couples TRBV20-1 to TRBJ2-7; a weak D match, TRBD2 (5 bases). CDR3 length equals 15 residues. Germline V gene lookup returns CDR1 DFQATT and CDR2 SNEGSKA (reference sequence). V gave up 2 bases and J gave up 2 bases, with 16 bases separating them. CDR3: CSARTYSGEPYEQYF. The CDR3 DNA reads as TGCAGTGCTAGAACATATTCCGGGGAACCCTACGAGCAGTACTTC.